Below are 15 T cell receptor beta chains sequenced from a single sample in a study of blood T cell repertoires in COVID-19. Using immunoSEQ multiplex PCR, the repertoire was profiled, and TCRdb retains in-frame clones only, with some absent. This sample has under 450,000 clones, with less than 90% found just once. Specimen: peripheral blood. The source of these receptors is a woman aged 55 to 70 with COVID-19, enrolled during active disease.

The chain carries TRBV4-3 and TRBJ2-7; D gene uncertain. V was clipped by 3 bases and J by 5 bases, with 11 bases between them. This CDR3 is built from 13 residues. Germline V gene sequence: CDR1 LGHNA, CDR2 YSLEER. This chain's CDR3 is CASSHARVDEQYF. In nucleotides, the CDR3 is TGCGCCAGCAGCCACGCCCGAGTCGACGAGCAGTACTTC.

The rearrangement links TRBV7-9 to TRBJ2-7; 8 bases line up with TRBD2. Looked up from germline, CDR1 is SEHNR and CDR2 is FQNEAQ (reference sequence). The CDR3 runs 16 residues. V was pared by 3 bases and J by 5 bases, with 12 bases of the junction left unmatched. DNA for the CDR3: TGTGCCAGCAGCTTTTTCCGCGTAGCGGGGAACCACGAGCAGTACTTC. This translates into CASSFFRVAGNHEQYF. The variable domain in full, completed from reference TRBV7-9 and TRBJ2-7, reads DTGVSQNPRHKITKRGQNVTFRCDPISEHNRLYWYRQTLGQGPEFLTYFQNEAQLEKSRLLSDRFSAERPKGSFSTLEIQRTEQGDSAMYLCASSFFRVAGNHEQYFGPGTRLTVT.

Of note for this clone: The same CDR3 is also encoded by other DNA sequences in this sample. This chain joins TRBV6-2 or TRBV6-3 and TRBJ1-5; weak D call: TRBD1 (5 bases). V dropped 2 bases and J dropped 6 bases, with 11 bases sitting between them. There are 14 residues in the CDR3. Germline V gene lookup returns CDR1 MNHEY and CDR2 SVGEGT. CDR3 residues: CASSYGGGGQPQHF. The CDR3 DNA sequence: TGTGCCAGCAGTTACGGGGGAGGTGGTCAGCCCCAGCATTTT.

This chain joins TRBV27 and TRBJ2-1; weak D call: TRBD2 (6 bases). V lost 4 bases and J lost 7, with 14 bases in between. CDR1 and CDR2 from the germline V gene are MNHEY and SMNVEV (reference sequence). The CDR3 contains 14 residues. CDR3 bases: TGTGCCAGCAGTTCCGTTCTACGGGGGAATGAGCAGTTCTTC. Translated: CASSSVLRGNEQFF.

This chain's CDR3 is CASSQKKAKGNSPLHF. The CDR3 DNA follows: TGCGCCAGCAGCCAGAAAAAGGCGAAGGGGAATTCACCCCTCCACTTT. The chain uses TRBV4-3 and TRBJ1-6, with D possibly being TRBD1 (5 bases). The CDR3 has 16 residues. Germline V gene lookup returns CDR1 LGHNA and CDR2 YSLEER. V was cut by 3 bases and J by 7 bases, with 16 bases left in between.

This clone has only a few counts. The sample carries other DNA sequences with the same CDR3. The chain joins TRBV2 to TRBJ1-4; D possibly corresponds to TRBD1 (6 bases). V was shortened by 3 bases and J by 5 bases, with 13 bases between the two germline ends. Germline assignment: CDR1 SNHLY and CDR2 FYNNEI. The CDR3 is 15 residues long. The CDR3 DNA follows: TGTGCCAGCAGTGAGTTAGGACAGTCAAATGAAAAACTGTTTTTT. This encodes CASSELGQSNEKLFF.

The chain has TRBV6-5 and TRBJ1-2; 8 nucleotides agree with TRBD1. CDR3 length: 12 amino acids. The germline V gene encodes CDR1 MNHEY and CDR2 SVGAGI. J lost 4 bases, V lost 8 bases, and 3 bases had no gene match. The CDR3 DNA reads TGTGCCAGCCGACAGGGGAGCTATGGCTACACCTTC. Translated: CASRQGSYGYTF.

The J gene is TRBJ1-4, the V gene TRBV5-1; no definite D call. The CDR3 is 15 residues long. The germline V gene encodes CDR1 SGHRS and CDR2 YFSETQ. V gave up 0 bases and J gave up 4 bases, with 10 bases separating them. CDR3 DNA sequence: TGCGCCAGCAGCTTGGCTACAGCTTATAATGAAAAACTGTTTTTT. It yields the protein CASSLATAYNEKLFF.

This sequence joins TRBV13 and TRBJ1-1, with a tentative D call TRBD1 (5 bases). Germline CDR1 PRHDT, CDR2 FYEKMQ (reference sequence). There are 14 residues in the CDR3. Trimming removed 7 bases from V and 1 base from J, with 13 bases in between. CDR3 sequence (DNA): TGTGCCAGCAAGATTGACAGACAGAACACTGAAGCTTTCTTT. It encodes CASKIDRQNTEAFF.

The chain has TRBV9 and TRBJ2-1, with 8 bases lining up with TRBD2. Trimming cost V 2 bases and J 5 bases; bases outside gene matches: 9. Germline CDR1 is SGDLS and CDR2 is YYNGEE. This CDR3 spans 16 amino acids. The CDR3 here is CASSVGGGLFDNEQFF. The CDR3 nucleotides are TGTGCCAGCAGCGTGGGCGGGGGGTTATTTGACAATGAGCAGTTCTTC.

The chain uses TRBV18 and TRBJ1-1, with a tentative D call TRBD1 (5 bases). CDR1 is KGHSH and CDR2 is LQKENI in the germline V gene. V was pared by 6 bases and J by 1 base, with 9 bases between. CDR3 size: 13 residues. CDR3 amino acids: CASSAQENTEAFF. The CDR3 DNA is TGTGCCAGCTCGGCACAGGAGAACACTGAAGCTTTCTTT.

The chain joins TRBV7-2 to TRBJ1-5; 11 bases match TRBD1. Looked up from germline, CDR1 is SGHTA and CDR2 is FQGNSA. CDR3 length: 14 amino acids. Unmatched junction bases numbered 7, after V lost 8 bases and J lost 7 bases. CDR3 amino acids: CASGAGTGGQPQHF. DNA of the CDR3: TGTGCCAGCGGCGCTGGGACAGGGGGGCAGCCCCAGCATTTT. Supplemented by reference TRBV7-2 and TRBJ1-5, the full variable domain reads GAGVSQSPSNKVTEKGKDVELRCDPISGHTALYWYRQSLGQGLEFLIYFQGNSAPDKSGLPSDRFSAERTGGSVSTLTIQRTQQEDSAVYLCASGAGTGGQPQHFGDGTRLSIL.

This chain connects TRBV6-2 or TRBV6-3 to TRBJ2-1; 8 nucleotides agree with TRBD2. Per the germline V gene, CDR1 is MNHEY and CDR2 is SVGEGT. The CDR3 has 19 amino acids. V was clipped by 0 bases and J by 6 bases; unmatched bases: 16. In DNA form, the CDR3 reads TGTGCCAGCAGTTACTCGGGCGGAGTTCGGCGGGGGGCGTCCAATGAGCAGTTCTTC. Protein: CASSYSGGVRRGASNEQFF.

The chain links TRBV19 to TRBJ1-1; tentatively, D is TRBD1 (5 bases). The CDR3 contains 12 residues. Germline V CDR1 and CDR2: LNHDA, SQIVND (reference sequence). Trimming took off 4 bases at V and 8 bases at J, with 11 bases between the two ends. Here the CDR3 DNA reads TGTGCCAGTAGTAAAAAGGGGCGGGAAGCTTTCTTT. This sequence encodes CASSKKGREAFF.

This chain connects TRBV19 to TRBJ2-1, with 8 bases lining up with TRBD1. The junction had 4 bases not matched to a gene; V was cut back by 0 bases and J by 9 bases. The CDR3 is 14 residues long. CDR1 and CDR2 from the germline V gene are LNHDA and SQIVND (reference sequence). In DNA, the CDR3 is TGTGCCAGTAGTATAGACAGGGGGCTGATTGAGCAGTTCTTC. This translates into CASSIDRGLIEQFF.